Sequencing of this TCR beta chain was carried out in a study of blood T cell repertoires in COVID-19 (dated by TCRdb to about 2020). Concerning the study at large: The collaborator samples originated in the United States, Italy and Spain and spanned the acute and convalescent phases of COVID-19. The prospective study material was composed of cDNA or gDNA derived from T cells, B-cell-depleted T cells, or PBMCs. The dataset comprised deeply sampled blood TCRbeta repertoires from subjects exposed to, actively infected with, or recovered from COVID-19. The repertoires were released in a freely available public database meant as a resource for research on the immune response to SARS-CoV-2. Samples were obtained from the ongoing ImmuneRACE study (first 160 participants) and from some 1,200 subjects provided by 6 global collaborators. Sample metadata almost always included a de-identified subject ID, COVID-19 status, age in years and sex. Where available, HLA class I and class II types were taken from metadata supplied by the sample provider and were not determined by assay-based typing.

TCRbeta CDR3 regions were amplified from genomic DNA by means of the immunoSEQ Assay, a bias-controlled multiplex PCR. Regarding the original processing steps: Within the assay, amplification of reference gene primers was used to estimate how many nucleated cells each sample contained. Sequence reads were collapsed and filtered to measure the absolute abundance of every unique TCRbeta CDR3 rearrangement. For each sample, productive Simpson clonality was calculated as the square root of Simpson's diversity index across productive rearrangements. TCRdb holds this immuneACCESS table with in-frame rearrangements only. Some clones are missing; in checked studies, unresolved V genes explain under half, and the rest has no known cause. V, J and clone size were drawn from that table, and D and trimming were deduced from the DNA. This sample comprises approximately 220,000 clones, about four fifths of them detected only once. Of the sample, 2% to 3% falls within the top ten clones.

From its cysteine to its phenylalanine, the CDR3 spans 15 amino acids. Just CDR3 DNA is preserved here, 45 bases in frame from base 1. As encoded in the germline V gene (reference sequence), CDR1 is LNHDA while CDR2 is SQIVND. The V end gives up 0 bases and the J end 8 bases, leaving 6 bases in the junction not matched to a gene. General findings and caveats noted by the study authors: How much clinical and demographic metadata was included differed by source and by participant, and the metadata was provided uncurated.

Each collaborating institution followed its own protocols to collect whole blood in K2EDTA tubes. For TCRbeta analysis, collaborators shipped samples as frozen whole blood, isolated PBMCs, or DNA extracted from either of those sample types. Concerning this clone: What this receptor recognizes is not known. No much larger clone is present one base from it, and per-base qualities are unavailable.

Material: peripheral blood. The rearranged segments are TRBV19 and TRBJ2-3, and 9 bases in between align with TRBD2. This clonotype originated in a woman between 40 and 50 years old with active or convalescent COVID-19. The CDR3 sequence is CASSIEWSGGSTQYF. The sequence in DNA is TGTGCCAGTAGTATAGAATGGAGCGGGGGGAGTACGCAGTATTTT.